This TCR beta chain was sequenced for a study of metastatic and nonmetastatic thyroid tumors. General study findings and limits: Compared with benign nodules, malignant thyroid tumors were reported to have significantly higher TCR beta diversity in both blood and tumor.

No treatment of any kind had been given to any patient before thyroid surgery. In the original processing: Construction of a distant-metastasis classifier for papillary thyroid cancer relied on CDR3 differences across clinicopathological groups. TCRdb re-called clones via MiXCR from the PCR reads. TCRdb's processing, not the study's, gives the V and J calls here. The sample shows 30,000 to 35,000 clones, about 29% of them seen only once. Many counts were recorded for this clone. The antigen remains unidentified. Per germline, CDR1 SNHLY and CDR2 FYNNEI. V lost 8 bases and J lost 3, with 19 bases in between. This CDR3 spans 15 amino acids.

The J gene is TRBJ1-2, the V gene TRBV2, with D maybe TRBD1 (5 bases). This receptor was taken from a female donor with papillary thyroid cancer or a benign thyroid nodule (not recorded which). Some clones in this sample may be carry-over from other donors' samples. The sample was blood. For the CDR3, the DNA is TGTGCCAGCCAAAGGAAGGGGATGAAGGACTATGGCTACACCTTC. This gives the protein CASQRKGMKDYGYTF.